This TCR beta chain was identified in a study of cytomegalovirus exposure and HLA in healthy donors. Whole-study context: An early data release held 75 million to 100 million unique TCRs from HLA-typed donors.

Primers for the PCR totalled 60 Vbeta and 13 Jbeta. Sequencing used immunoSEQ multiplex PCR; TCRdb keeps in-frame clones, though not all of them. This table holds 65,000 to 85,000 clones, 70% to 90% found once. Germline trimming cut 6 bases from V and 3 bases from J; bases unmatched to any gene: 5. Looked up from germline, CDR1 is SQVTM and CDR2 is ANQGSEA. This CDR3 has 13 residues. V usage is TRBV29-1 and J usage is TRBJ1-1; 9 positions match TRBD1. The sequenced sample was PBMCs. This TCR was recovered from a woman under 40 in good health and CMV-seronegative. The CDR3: CSVGDREDTEAFF. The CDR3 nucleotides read TGCAGCGTGGGGGACAGGGAGGACACTGAAGCTTTCTTT.